The following is a T cell receptor beta chain sequence with its context. Its target is unknown. 60 Vbeta and 13 Jbeta primers were used in PCR. The protocol was immunoSEQ multiplex PCR, while the TCRdb copy is restricted to in-frame clones and leaves out a portion. The data hold approximately 190,000 clones, with 80% to 85% observed a single time. Germline assignment: CDR1 SGHVS and CDR2 FNYEAQ. The length of the CDR3 is 15 residues. V shed 5 bases and J shed 0 bases, with 11 bases lying between them. This entry belongs to a study of cytomegalovirus exposure and HLA in healthy donors. Study outcomes and limitations: Most observed TCR sequences were rare, whereas some public TCRs were detected in many donors.

The sequencing input was PBMCs. The receptor comes from a man aged 40-49 years in good health and CMV-seropositive. V usage is TRBV7-6 and J usage is TRBJ1-5, with D tentatively TRBD1 (5 bases). CDR3 DNA sequence: TGTGCCAGCAGCCCCACTGGGGCTAGCAATCAGCCCCAGCATTTT. Its protein is CASSPTGASNQPQHF. The full variable domain, completed using reference TRBV7-6 and TRBJ1-5, is GAGVSQSPRYKVTKRGQDVALRCDPISGHVSLYWYRQALGQGPEFLTYFNYEAQQDKSGLPNDRFSAERPEGSISTLTIQRTEQRDSAMYRCASSPTGASNQPQHFGDGTRLSIL.